This TCR beta chain was documented in a study of OX40 agonist ivuxolimab in advanced cancers. Overall study findings and caveats: CD4+ and CD8+ blood T cells expanded clonally by week 6 at 0.1 to 3.0 mg/kg.

This clone was picked up a small number of times. As yet, its antigen is unknown. Clones were read by immunoSEQ multiplex PCR, and TCRdb kept only the in-frame ones, dropping some. This sample has about 62,000 clones; 70% to 80% occur once, and the top ten carry approximately 11%. The germline V and J ends were trimmed by 5 bases and 0 bases, with 17 bases remaining between them. Germline V gives CDR1 SGHVS, CDR2 FQNEAQ. The CDR3 is made up of 16 amino acids. V is TRBV7-8 and J is TRBJ2-7; D possibly uses TRBD1 or TRBD2 (5 bases each). This receptor was obtained from an adult with an advanced solid tumor such as melanoma, head and neck, liver or kidney cancer. This specimen was CD4+ or CD8+ T cells sorted from blood, taken in a trial of the OX40 agonist ivuxolimab. CDR3 sequence reads: CASSPGGGPNSYEQYF. The CDR3 region has the DNA TGTGCCAGCAGCCCTGGTGGGGGTCCTAACTCCTACGAGCAGTACTTC.